This TCR beta chain was obtained from a study of T cell repertoires in cytomegalovirus infection. Overall study: Through public TCR beta signatures, both CMV infection and matching HLA type were indicated. Findings and caveats of the study: The ex vivo response was dominated by HLA-C-restricted CMV-specific TCR beta clonotypes.

In this sample, this clonotype turned up a few times. Its antigen is not known. Trimming pared 0 bases from V and 4 bases from J, leaving 14 bases between. CDR1 is LGHNA and CDR2 is YSLEER in the germline V gene. The CDR3 has 16 residues. Each CDR3 protein is one row after TCRdb ran MiXCR on the reads. The sample lists 350,000 to 550,000 distinct CDR3 sequences, roughly 31% occurring once. The chain has TRBV4-3 and TRBJ2-3; D not certain. This clonotype originated in a human donor in good health (CMV status not recorded). Some clones in this sample may be carry-over from other donors' samples. Sequencing was carried out using PBMCs. The CDR3, as DNA: TGCGCCAGCAGCCAAGATTCCCAGGTTCAGGCAGATACGCAGTATTTT. Encoded protein: CASSQDSQVQADTQYF.